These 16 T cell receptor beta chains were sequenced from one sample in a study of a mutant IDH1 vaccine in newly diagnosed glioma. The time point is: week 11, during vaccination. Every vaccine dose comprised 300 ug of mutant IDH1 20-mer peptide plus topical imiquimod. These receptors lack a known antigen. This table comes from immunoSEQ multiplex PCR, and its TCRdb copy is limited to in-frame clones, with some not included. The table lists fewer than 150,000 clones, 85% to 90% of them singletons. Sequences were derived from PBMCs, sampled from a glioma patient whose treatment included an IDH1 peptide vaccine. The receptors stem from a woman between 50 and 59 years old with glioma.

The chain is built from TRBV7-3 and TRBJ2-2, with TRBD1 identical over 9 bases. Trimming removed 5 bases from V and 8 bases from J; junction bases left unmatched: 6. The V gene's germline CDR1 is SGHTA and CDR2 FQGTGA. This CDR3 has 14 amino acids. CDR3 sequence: CASSRDRELGELFF. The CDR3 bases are TGTGCCAGCAGCCGGGACAGGGAACTTGGGGAGCTGTTTTTT.

CDR3 sequence: CASSVANRDSGNTIYF. DNA for the CDR3: TGTGCCAGCAGCGTAGCTAATAGAGACTCTGGAAACACCATATATTTT. The genes are TRBV9 and TRBJ1-3; the D is unclear. Trimming removed 0 bases at V and 0 bases at J, with 10 bases between. This CDR3 is 16 amino acids long. Germline V CDR1 and CDR2: SGDLS, YYNGEE. The entire variable domain, with the rest obtained from reference TRBV9 and TRBJ1-3, is as follows: DSGVTQTPKHLITATGQRVTLRCSPRSGDLSVYWYQQSLDQGLQFLIQYYNGEERAKGNILERFSAQQFPDLHSELNLSSLELGDSALYFCASSVANRDSGNTIYFGEGSWLTVV.

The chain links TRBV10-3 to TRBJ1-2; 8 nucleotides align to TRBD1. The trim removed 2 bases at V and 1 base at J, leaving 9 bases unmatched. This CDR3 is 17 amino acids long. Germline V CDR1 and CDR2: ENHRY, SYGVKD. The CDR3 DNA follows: TGTGCCATCAGTGAGACGGGACAGGCGGGGGGTAACTATGGCTACACCTTC. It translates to CAISETGQAGGNYGYTF.

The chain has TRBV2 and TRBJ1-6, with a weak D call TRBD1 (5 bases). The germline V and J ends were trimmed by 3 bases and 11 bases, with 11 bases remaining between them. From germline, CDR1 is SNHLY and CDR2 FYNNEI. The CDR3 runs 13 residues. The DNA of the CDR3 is TGTGCCAGCAGTGATTGGGGGGACCCACCCCTCCACTTT. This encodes CASSDWGDPPLHF.

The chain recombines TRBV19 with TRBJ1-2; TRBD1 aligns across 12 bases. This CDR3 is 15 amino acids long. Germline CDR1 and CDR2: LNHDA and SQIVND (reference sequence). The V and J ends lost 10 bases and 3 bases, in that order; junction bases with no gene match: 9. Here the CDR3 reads CATIGDRGPHYGYTF. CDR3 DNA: TGTGCCACGATAGGGGACAGGGGGCCTCACTATGGCTACACCTTC.

Here the CDR3 DNA reads TGTGCCAGCAGCTTAGGGACGGGACGACCCTACAATGAGCAGTTCTTC. Amino acids: CASSLGTGRPYNEQFF. V and J are TRBV11-2 and TRBJ2-1, with D perhaps given as TRBD1 or TRBD2 (5 bases each). The CDR3 consists of 16 residues. Looked up from germline, CDR1 is SGHAT and CDR2 is FQNNGV. V lost 1 base and J lost 2, with 12 bases in between.

In nucleotides, the CDR3 is TGTGCCAGCAGTTCCAGGGGCTCTGGAAACACCATATATTTT. Amino acids: CASSSRGSGNTIYF. The chain has TRBV5-5 and TRBJ1-3; D is perhaps TRBD1 (6 bases). The CDR3 runs to 14 residues. The germline CDR1 and CDR2 sequences are SGHKS and YYEKEE (reference sequence). V lost 5 bases, J lost 0 bases, and 9 bases lay in between.

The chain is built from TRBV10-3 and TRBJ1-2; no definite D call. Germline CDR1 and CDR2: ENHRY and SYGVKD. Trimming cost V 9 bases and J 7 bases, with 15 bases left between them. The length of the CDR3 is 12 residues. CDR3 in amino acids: CAMEVGAGGYTF. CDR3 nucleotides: TGTGCCATGGAGGTGGGAGCCGGTGGCTACACCTTC.

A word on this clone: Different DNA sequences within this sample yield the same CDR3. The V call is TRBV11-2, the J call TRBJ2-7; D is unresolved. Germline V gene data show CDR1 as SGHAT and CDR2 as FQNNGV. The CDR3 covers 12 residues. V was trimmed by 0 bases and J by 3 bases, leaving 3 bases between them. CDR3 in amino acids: CASSLEGYEQYF. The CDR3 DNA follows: TGTGCCAGCAGCTTAGAGGGCTACGAGCAGTACTTC.

In DNA, the CDR3 is TGTGCCTGGAGTGTCGCGACAGGGACTTCCTACGAGCAGTACTTC. It specifies CAWSVATGTSYEQYF. V gene TRBV30 combines with J gene TRBJ2-7, with TRBD1 as a possible D gene (7 bases). This CDR3 contains 15 residues. Germline V CDR1 and CDR2: GTSNPN, SVGIG (reference sequence). Deletions cut 0 bases from V and 1 base from J, with 13 bases between.

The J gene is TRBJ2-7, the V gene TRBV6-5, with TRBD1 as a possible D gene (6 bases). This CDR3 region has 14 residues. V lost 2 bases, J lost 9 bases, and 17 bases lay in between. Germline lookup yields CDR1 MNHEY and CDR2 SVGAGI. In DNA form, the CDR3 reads TGTGCCAGCAGTTACGGTGGGACACCCGCCCGGCAGTACTTC. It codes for CASSYGGTPARQYF.

The CDR3: CASSSPGSEAGKLFF. CDR3 in DNA: TGTGCCAGCAGTTCCCCGGGATCCGAAGCTGGAAAACTGTTTTTT. The chain is built from TRBV6-5 and TRBJ1-4; D unclear. The CDR3 has 15 amino acids. Per the germline V gene, CDR1 is MNHEY and CDR2 is SVGAGI. Trimming left V 4 bases short and J 10 bases short, with 19 bases between.

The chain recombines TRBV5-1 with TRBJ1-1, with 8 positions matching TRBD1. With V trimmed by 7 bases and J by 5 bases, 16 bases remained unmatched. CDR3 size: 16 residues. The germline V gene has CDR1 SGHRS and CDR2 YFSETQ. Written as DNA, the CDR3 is TGCGCCAGCCAGCTTGAAGCGTCAGGGGGCTGGACTGAAGCTTTCTTT. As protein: CASQLEASGGWTEAFF.

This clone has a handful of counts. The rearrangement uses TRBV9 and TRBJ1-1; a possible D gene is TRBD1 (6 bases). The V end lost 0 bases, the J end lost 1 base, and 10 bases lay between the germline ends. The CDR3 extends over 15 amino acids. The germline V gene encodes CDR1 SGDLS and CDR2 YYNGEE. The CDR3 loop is CASSVDGRGNTEAFF. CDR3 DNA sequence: TGTGCCAGCAGCGTAGATGGCAGGGGGAACACTGAAGCTTTCTTT.

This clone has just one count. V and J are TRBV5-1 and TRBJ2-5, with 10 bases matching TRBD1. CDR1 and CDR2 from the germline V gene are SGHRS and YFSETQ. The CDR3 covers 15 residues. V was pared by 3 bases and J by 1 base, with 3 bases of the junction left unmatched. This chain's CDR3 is CASSYWTGGQETQYF. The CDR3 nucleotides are TGCGCCAGCAGCTACTGGACAGGGGGCCAAGAGACCCAGTACTTC. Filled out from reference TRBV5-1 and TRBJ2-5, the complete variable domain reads KAGVTQTPRYLIKTRGQQVTLSCSPISGHRSVSWYQQTPGQGLQFLFEYFSETQRNKGNFPGRFSGRQFSNSRSEMNVSTLELGDSALYLCASSYWTGGQETQYFGPGTRLLVL.

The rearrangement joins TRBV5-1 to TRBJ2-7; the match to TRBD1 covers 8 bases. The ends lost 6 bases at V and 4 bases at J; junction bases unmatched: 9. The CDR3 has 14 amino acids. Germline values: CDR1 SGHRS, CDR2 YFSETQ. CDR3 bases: TGCGCCAGCAACCTTGAGGGGACAGGTTACGAGCAGTACTTC. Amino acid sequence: CASNLEGTGYEQYF. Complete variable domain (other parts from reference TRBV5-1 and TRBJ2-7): KAGVTQTPRYLIKTRGQQVTLSCSPISGHRSVSWYQQTPGQGLQFLFEYFSETQRNKGNFPGRFSGRQFSNSRSEMNVSTLELGDSALYLCASNLEGTGYEQYFGPGTRLTVT.